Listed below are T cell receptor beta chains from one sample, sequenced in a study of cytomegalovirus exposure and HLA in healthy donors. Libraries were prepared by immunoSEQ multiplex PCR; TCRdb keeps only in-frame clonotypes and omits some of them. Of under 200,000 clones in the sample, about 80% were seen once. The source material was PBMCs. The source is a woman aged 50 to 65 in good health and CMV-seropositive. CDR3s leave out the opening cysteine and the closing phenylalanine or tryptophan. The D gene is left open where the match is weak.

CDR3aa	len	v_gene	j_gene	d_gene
AIREQGSGEQF	11	TRBV10-3	TRBJ2-1	.
ASSSRGSGGPYNEQF	15	TRBV27	TRBJ2-1	.
ASSQSDTIY	9	TRBV14	TRBJ1-3	.
ASSGHSGFSYGYT	13	TRBV25-1	TRBJ1-2	.
ASSRGGAGTDTQY	13	TRBV5-1	TRBJ2-3	.
ASSLTAGGRGQF	12	TRBV5-6	TRBJ2-1	TRBD2
ATSKGQGINTEAF	13	TRBV15	TRBJ1-1	TRBD1
ASSSLGAGPQH	11	TRBV5-6	TRBJ1-5	.
SGRDGYT	7	TRBV20-1	TRBJ1-2	.
SVDREGLYGYT	11	TRBV29-1	TRBJ1-2	TRBD1
ASSPPSGNQPQH	12	TRBV18	TRBJ1-5	.
ASSLTGADTEAF	12	TRBV5-1	TRBJ1-1	TRBD1
ASTTGVINQPQH	12	TRBV28	TRBJ1-5	.
ASSVAASGGRSQF	13	TRBV9	TRBJ2-1	TRBD2
ASSHLRLAGAVGELF	15	TRBV4-3	TRBJ2-2	TRBD2
SGWGTGLKGYT	11	TRBV29-1	TRBJ1-2	TRBD1
ASSARDISYEQY	12	TRBV9	TRBJ2-7	.
ASSEPGQSSYEQY	13	TRBV6-1	TRBJ2-7	TRBD1
ATQPTSGQETQY	12	TRBV5-1	TRBJ2-5	TRBD2
SVEDPQRLAGGPGEQF	16	TRBV29-1	TRBJ2-1	TRBD2
ASSPGTPGSTDTQY	14	TRBV7-6	TRBJ2-3	.
ASSFDRYEQF	10	TRBV5-6	TRBJ2-1	.
ASSQAHGPYEQY	12	TRBV4-1	TRBJ2-7	.
ASSQGTGTGVWPQH	14	TRBV4-3	TRBJ1-5	TRBD1
ASSFLSSYEQY	11	TRBV27	TRBJ2-7	.
ASSFLSGRGNEKLF	14	TRBV5-1	TRBJ1-4	.
ASKPDIDSPLH	11	TRBV9	TRBJ1-6	.
ASIGFGEGDTEAF	13	TRBV6-6	TRBJ1-1	.
ASSQKRQGANEQF	13	TRBV16	TRBJ2-1	TRBD1
SSRGYSQPQH	10	TRBV7-9	TRBJ1-5	.
TSGIGANYGYT	11	TRBV27	TRBJ1-2	.
ASRQGLDTEAF	11	TRBV18	TRBJ1-1	.
ASSVGRGGTDTQY	13	TRBV9	TRBJ2-3	TRBD2
ASSLGTGRSGANVLT	15	TRBV7-3	TRBJ2-6	TRBD1
ASSFGTSKGGQF	12	TRBV7-2	TRBJ2-1	TRBD2
ASSVVLGRGNTEAF	14	TRBV9	TRBJ1-1	.
SAGANTEAF	9	TRBV20-1	TRBJ1-1	.
ASSLEWGRPNTGELF	15	TRBV5-8	TRBJ2-2	.
AWRGQGDNSPLH	12	TRBV30	TRBJ1-6	TRBD1
ASSPTAGEYYGYT	13	TRBV28	TRBJ1-2	.
ATRRDVRGEAF	11	TRBV6-5	TRBJ1-1	.
ASSYGGLNSPLH	12	TRBV6-5	TRBJ1-6	.
ASSLAPGNGYT	11	TRBV7-2	TRBJ1-2	.
ASSLTQGTGNNEQF	14	TRBV7-3	TRBJ2-1	TRBD1
ASSYTGRRNTGYT	13	TRBV6-5	TRBJ1-2	.
ASGLAGTGKGPEAF	14	TRBV12-5	TRBJ1-1	TRBD1
ASSYKGSYEQY	11	TRBV6-5	TRBJ2-7	.
ASSPISGATETQY	13	TRBV7-6	TRBJ2-5	TRBD2